This TCR beta chain was found in a study of regulatory T cells in long-lasting Graves disease. General study results and limits: The researchers studied only peripheral blood, not thyroid tissue. When disease was persistent, TRBV28, TRBJ1-2 and TRBJ2-5 were the favored segments.

As for time point: persistent/refractory GD, antithyroid drugs over 5 years with positive TRAb. The TCR library was made from RNA extracted from PBMCs. Only one count was recorded for this clonotype. Its antigen remains unidentified. The trim removed 5 bases at V and 8 bases at J, leaving 15 bases unmatched. The CDR3 covers 16 residues. Looked up from germline, CDR1 is MNHEY and CDR2 is SVGEGT. Both iRepertoire HTBI primers and Arm-PCR of CDR3 regions were used to build the TCR beta libraries. TCRdb reprocessed the multiplex PCR reads via MiXCR and lists one record per CDR3 protein. The sample records approximately 350,000 distinct CDR3 sequences, roughly 20% being singletons.

The V and J genes are TRBV6-2 or TRBV6-3 and TRBJ2-7, with 10 bases matching TRBD2. The source material was peripheral blood mononuclear cells (PBMCs), sampled when the disease was refractory, from a patient treated with antithyroid drugs. The clonotype comes from a woman in her 40s with Graves disease. CDR3 nucleotide sequence: TGTGCCAGCAGTACATCCCGGCTAGCGGGAGTTGCCAAGCAGTACTTC. This sequence encodes CASSTSRLAGVAKQYF.